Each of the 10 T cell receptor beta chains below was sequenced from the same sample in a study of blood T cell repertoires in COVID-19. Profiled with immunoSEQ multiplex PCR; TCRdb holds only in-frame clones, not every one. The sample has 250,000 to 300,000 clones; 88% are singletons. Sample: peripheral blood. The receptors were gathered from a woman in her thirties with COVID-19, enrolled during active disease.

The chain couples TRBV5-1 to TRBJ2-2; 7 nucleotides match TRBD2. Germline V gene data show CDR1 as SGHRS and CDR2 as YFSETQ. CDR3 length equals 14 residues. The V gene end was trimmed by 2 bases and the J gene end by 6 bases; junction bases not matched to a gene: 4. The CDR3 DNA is TGCGCCAGCAGCTTTCAGCGGGACCCCGGGGAGCTGTTTTTT. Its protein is CASSFQRDPGELFF.

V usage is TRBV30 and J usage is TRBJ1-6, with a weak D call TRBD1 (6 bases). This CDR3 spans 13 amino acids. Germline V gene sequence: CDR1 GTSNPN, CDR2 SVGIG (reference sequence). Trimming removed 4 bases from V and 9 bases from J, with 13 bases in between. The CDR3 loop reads CAWNRVSVSPLHF. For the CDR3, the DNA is TGTGCCTGGAACAGGGTCTCGGTTTCACCCCTCCACTTT. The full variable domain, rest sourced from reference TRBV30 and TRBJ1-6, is SQTIHQWPATLVQPVGSPLSLECTVEGTSNPNLYWYRQAAGRGLQLLFYSVGIGQISSEVPQNLSASRPQDRQFILSSKKLLLSDSGFYLCAWNRVSVSPLHFGNGTRLTVT.

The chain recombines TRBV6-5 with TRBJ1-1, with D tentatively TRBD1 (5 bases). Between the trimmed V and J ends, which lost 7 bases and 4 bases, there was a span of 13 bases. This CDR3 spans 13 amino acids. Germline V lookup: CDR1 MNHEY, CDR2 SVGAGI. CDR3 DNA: TGTGCCAGCACACAAAGGGGAGGCACTGAAGCTTTCTTT. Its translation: CASTQRGGTEAFF.

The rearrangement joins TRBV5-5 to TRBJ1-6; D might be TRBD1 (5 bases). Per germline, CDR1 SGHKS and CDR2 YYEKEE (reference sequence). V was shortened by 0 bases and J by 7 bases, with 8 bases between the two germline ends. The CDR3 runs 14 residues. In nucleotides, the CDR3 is TGTGCCAGCAGCTTGGGACAGAACAATTCACCCCTCCACTTT. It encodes CASSLGQNNSPLHF.

The CDR3 bases are TGTGCCAGCAGTTCCTCCGGGACAGTGGGCTATGGCTACACCTTC. Its protein product is CASSSSGTVGYGYTF. The chain recombines TRBV28 with TRBJ1-2, with 7 bases identical to TRBD1. The CDR3 extends over 15 amino acids. Germline loops: CDR1 MDHEN, CDR2 SYDVKM. With 4 bases clipped from V and 4 bases from J, the junction kept 9 bases outside the gene matches.

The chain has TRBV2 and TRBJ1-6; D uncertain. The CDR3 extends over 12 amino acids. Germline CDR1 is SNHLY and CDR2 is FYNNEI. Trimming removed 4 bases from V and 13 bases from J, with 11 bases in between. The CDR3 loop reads CASSGQYRPLHF. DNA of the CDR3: TGTGCCAGCAGTGGGCAATATCGCCCCCTCCACTTT.

The DNA of the CDR3 is TGTGCCTGGAGTGAGACGGACAGGGGGTATACTAATGAAAAACTGTTTTTT. Residues: CAWSETDRGYTNEKLFF. The chain combines TRBV30 with TRBJ1-4; 10 nucleotides align to TRBD1. J was trimmed by 2 bases and V by 1 base; bases with no gene match: 7. This CDR3 spans 17 amino acids. CDR1 GTSNPN and CDR2 SVGIG come from the germline V gene (reference sequence).

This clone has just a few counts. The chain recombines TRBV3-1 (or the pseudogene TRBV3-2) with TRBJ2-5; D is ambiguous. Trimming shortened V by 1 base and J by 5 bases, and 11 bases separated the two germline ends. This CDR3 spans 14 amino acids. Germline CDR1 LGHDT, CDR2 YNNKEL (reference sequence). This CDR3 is CASSQGWRDETQYF. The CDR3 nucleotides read TGTGCCAGCAGCCAAGGTTGGAGAGACGAGACCCAGTACTTC.

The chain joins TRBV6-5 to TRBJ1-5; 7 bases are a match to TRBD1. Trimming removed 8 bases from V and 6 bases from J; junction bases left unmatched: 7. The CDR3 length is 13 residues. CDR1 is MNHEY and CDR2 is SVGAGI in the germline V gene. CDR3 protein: CASGRQGGQPQHF. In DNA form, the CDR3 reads TGTGCCAGCGGGCGACAGGGCGGTCAGCCCCAGCATTTT.

The CDR3 is CASSYPDNAEGQPQHF. As DNA, the CDR3 is TGTGCCAGCAGTTACCCCGACAACGCCGAGGGTCAGCCCCAGCATTTT. The chain joins TRBV6-5 to TRBJ1-5; the D is unclear. This CDR3 is built from 16 residues. Germline CDR1 MNHEY, CDR2 SVGAGI. Trimming shortened V by 2 bases and J by 6 bases, and 17 bases separated the two germline ends.